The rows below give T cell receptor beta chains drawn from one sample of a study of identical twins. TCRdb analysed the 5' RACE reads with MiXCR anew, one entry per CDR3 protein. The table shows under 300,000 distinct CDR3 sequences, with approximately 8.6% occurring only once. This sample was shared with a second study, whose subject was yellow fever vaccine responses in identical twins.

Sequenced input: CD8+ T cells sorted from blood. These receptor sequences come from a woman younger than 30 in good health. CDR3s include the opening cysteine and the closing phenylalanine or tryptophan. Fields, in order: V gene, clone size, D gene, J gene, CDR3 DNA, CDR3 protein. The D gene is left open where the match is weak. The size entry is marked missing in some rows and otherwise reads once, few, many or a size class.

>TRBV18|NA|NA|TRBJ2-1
TGTGCCAGCGTCGACCGGAGTGAGCAGTTCTTC
CASVDRSEQFF
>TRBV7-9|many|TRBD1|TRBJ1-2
TGTGCCAGCAGCACGCTACCTACAGGGGGCGGTCCCAATGGCTACACCTTC
CASSTLPTGGGPNGYTF
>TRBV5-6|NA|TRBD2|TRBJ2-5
TGTGCCAGCAGCTCCCTGACTAGCGGGGGGGCCTATGAGACCCAGTACTTC
CASSSLTSGGAYETQYF
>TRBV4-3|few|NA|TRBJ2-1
TGCGCCAGCAGCCAAGAAGCTGGGAACAATGAGCAGTTCTTC
CASSQEAGNNEQFF
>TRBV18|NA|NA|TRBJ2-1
TGTGCCAGCTCACCACCGGATTCCTATGAGCAGTTCTTC
CASSPPDSYEQFF
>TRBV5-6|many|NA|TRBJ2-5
TGTGCCAGCAGCTTGAGAAGAGAGACCCAGTACTTC
CASSLRRETQYF
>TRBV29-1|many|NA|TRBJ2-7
TGCAGCGTTAGAGGTGGGGCGCTTCCCGGATTTGGGCAGTACTTC
CSVRGGALPGFGQYF
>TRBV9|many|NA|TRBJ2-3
TGTGCCAGCAGCGTACCCCGGGCGGATACGCAGTATTTT
CASSVPRADTQYF
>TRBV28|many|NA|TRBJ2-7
TGTGCCAGCAGCATCAAACGAACAGGGTCCGAGCAGTACTTC
CASSIKRTGSEQYF
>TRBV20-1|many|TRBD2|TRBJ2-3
TGCAGTGCTAGAAGGCTAGCGGGAGTAGCTGGCACAGATACGCAGTATTTT
CSARRLAGVAGTDTQYF
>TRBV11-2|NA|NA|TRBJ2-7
TGTGCCAGCAGCGACCAGGGTAGGTCCTACGAGCAGTACTTC
CASSDQGRSYEQYF
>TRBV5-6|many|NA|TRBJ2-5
TGTGCCAGCAACCCCGGACAGTCTAGACCGTTGGAGACCCAGTACTTC
CASNPGQSRPLETQYF
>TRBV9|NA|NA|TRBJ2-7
TGTGCCAGCAGCCCCCAACCCGGACTGAGCTACGAGCAGTACTTC
CASSPQPGLSYEQYF
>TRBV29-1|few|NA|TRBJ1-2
TGCAGCCATGTCCAGGAGAGAGCTAACTATGGCTACACCTTC
CSHVQERANYGYTF
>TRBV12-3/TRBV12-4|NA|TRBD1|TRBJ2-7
TGTGCCAGCAGGGGACAGGGGGCCTACGAGCAGTACTTC
CASRGQGAYEQYF
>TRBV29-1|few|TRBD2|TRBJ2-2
TGCAGCGCCCAGAAAGCGGGAGTGGAGACCGGGGAGCTGTTTTTT
CSAQKAGVETGELFF
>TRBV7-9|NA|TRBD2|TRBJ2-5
TGTGCCAGCAGCGGGACTAGTTCCCAAGAGACCCAGTACTTC
CASSGTSSQETQYF
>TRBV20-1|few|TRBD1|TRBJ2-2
TGCAGTGCTACAGCCGGGACAGCGAACACCGGGGAGCTGTTTTTT
CSATAGTANTGELFF
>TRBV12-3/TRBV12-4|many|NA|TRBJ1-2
TGTGCCAGCAGGACGGACGCTGGCTACACCTTC
CASRTDAGYTF
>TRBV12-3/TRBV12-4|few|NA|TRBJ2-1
TGTGCCAGCAGCTCCGGATCCAATGAGCAGTTCTTC
CASSSGSNEQFF
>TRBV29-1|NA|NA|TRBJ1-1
TGCAGCGTTGTCGGGACTGAAGCTTTCTTT
CSVVGTEAFF
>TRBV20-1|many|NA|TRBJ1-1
TGCAGTGCTAGAGTTGGGGATATGAACACTGAAGCTTTCTTT
CSARVGDMNTEAFF
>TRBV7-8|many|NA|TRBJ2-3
TGTGCCAGCAGCTTGGGCTTTCAAGCTAGCACAGATACGCAGTATTTT
CASSLGFQASTDTQYF
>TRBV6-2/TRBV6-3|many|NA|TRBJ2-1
TGTGCCAGCAGCACACTCAGGGATCTCTCCTACAATGAGCAGTTCTTC
CASSTLRDLSYNEQFF
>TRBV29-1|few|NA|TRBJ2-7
TGCAGCGTTGAGTCACAGGCCTCCGAGCAGTACTTC
CSVESQASEQYF
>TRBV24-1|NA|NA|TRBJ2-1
TGTGCCACCAGTGGACGCAGGGGGGGGCACAATGAGCAGTTCTTC
CATSGRRGGHNEQFF
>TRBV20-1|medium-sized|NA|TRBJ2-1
TGCAGTGCTAGACGCCGGGAGAGTGAGCAGTTCTTC
CSARRRESEQFF
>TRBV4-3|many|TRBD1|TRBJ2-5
TGCGCCAGCAGCCAAGAAAGACAGGGGGCCGAGACCCAGTACTTC
CASSQERQGAETQYF
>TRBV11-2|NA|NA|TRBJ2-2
TGTGCCAGCAGCGTTACCCAGAACACCGGGGAGCTGTTTTTT
CASSVTQNTGELFF
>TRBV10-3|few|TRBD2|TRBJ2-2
TGTGCCATCAGTCCCAATTTAGCGGGAGCGGCCGGGGAGCTGTTTTTT
CAISPNLAGAAGELFF
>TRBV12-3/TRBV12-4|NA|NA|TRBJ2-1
TGTGCCAGCAGTTTAGAAAGGAGGCGCGATGAGCAGTTCTTC
CASSLERRRDEQFF
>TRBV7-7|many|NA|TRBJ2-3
TGTGCTAGCAGCGAGGACGCGGCAGATACGCAGTATTTT
CASSEDAADTQYF
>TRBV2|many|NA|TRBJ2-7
TGTGCCATTTCGCCGGAGGGGGGTTACGAGCAGTACTTC
CAISPEGGYEQYF
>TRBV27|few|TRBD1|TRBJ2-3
TGTGCCAGCAGTTTATCGCCGGGACAGGTCACAGATACGCAGTATTTT
CASSLSPGQVTDTQYF
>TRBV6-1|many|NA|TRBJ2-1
TGTGCCAGCAAAAAAGGGATTGGGTCCTACAATGAGCAGTTCTTC
CASKKGIGSYNEQFF
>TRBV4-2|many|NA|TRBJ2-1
TGTGCCAGCAGCCCTTCGGGCGGGGGCCCCGAGGAGCAGTTCTTC
CASSPSGGGPEEQFF
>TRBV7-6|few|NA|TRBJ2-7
TGTGCCAGCAGCTTACGGACGCCGACTAGTTTGCGAATCGAGCAGTACTTC
CASSLRTPTSLRIEQYF
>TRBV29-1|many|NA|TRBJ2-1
TGCAGCGTTGAACCGCCCAGCATCTCCTACAATGAGCAGTTCTTC
CSVEPPSISYNEQFF
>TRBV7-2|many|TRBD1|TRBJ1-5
TGTGCCAGCAGCCAGACAGGGCCGGGTCAGCCCCAGCATTTT
CASSQTGPGQPQHF
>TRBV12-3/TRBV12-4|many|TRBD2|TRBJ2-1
TGTGCCAGCAGTTTCCGGCCTAGCGGGGAGCAGTTCTTC
CASSFRPSGEQFF
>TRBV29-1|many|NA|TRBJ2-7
TGCAGCGTTGTGGGGATAGATGGCTCCTACGAGCAGTACTTC
CSVVGIDGSYEQYF
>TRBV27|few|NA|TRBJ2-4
TGTGCCAGCAGTACAGGAGCCAAAAACATTCAGTACTTC
CASSTGAKNIQYF
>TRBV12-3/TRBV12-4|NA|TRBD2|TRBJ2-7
TGTGCCAGCAGTTTAGGACTAGCGGGAGCTTGTGAGCAGTACTTC
CASSLGLAGACEQYF
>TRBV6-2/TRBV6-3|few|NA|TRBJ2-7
TGTGCCAGCAGTTACTCCCCCTGGGACCCCCGGGGGCACGAGCAGTACTTC
CASSYSPWDPRGHEQYF
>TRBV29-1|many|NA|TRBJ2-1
TGCAGCGTTACCCTTGCGGGACGAAACTACAATGAGCAGTTCTTC
CSVTLAGRNYNEQFF
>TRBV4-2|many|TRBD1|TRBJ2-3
TGTGCCAGCAGCAACGGACAGGGAGATGGGGATACGCAGTATTTT
CASSNGQGDGDTQYF
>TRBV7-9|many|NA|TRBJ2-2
TGTGCCAGCACCCGGACCGGGGAGCTGTTTTTT
CASTRTGELFF
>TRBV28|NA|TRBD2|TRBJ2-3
TGTGCCAGCAGTTCTCGGGAGACTAGCGGGCCTTGGGGTACAGATACGCAGTATTTT
CASSSRETSGPWGTDTQYF
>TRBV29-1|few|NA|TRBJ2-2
TGCAGCGTTGAAGATCCGAACACCGGGGAGCTGTTTTTT
CSVEDPNTGELFF
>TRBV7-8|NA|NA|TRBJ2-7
TGTGCCAGCAGCTTACCTCCGGGTACCTACGAGCAGTACTTC
CASSLPPGTYEQYF
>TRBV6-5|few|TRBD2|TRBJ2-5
TGTGCCAGCAGTTACTTCTCACTAGCGGGGATTCAAGAGACCCAGTACTTC
CASSYFSLAGIQETQYF
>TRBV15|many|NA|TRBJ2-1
TGTGCCACCAGCGCCTCATCCGGGGGCGCCTACAATGAGCAGTTCTTC
CATSASSGGAYNEQFF
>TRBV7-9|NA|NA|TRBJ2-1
TGTGCCAGCAGCTTAGAAGATAAGGGCTACAATGAGCAGTTCTTC
CASSLEDKGYNEQFF